This T cell receptor (beta chain) is from a study of cytomegalovirus exposure and HLA in healthy donors. V lost 7 bases to trimming and J lost 10 bases, with 17 bases between them. The V gene's germline CDR1 is GTSNPN and CDR2 SVGIG (reference sequence). This CDR3 has 13 residues. The PCR contained 60 Vbeta and 13 Jbeta primers. The repertoire was sequenced with immunoSEQ multiplex PCR; TCRdb's copy has only in-frame clones and lacks some. The table has about 130,000 clones, less than 80% seen once. The sequence was collected from a woman aged 50 to 65 in good health and CMV-seronegative. Sequenced input: PBMCs. This chain links TRBV30 with TRBJ1-6; D unclear. The DNA of the CDR3 is TGTGCCTCTCGCCTTCAGCCGGGGTCACCCCTCCACTTT. Protein product: CASRLQPGSPLHF.